These 24 T cell receptor beta chains originate from one sample sequenced in a study of beta chain features in type 1 diabetes. No cognate antigen is known for these TCRs. Expressed TCRB transcripts were sequenced because the isolated RNA had all been reverse transcribed beforehand. Repertoires were generated with immunoSEQ multiplex PCR, while TCRdb's copy carries only in-frame clones and drops some. The table lists roughly 220,000 clones, 15% to 20% of them singletons. Overall study findings and caveats: Shortening of TCRB CDR3s, moderate but significant, appeared in all four CD4+ subsets of Type 1 diabetes patients.

Sequencing was done on a sample of naive CD4+ T cells from blood. The receptors shown here come from a man aged 25-45 years with type 1 diabetes.

In its sample, this clone was seen a few times. J is TRBJ2-3 and V is TRBV9, with D perhaps matching TRBD2 (5 bases). With 4 bases removed from V and 2 bases from J, the gap between germline ends came to 14 bases. Germline V gene lookup returns CDR1 SGDLS and CDR2 YYNGEE. The CDR3 covers 15 residues. CDR3 DNA sequence: TGTGCCAGCAGCTCTCAAGCGGCAAACACAGATACGCAGTATTTT. This translates into CASSSQAANTDTQYF.

The V gene is TRBV29-1, the J gene TRBJ2-1, with 7 positions matching TRBD2. Germline CDR1 SQVTM, CDR2 ANQGSEA. The CDR3 is 11 amino acids. The trim removed 8 bases at V and 4 bases at J, leaving 2 bases unmatched. CDR3 coding DNA: TGCAGCACGGGGGGTTACAATGAGCAGTTCTTC. This translates into CSTGGYNEQFF.

This clone was seen more than once but under ten times. The CDR3 loop reads CASGPGTVNTGELFF. The CDR3 nucleotides read TGTGCTAGTGGCCCCGGGACAGTGAACACCGGGGAGCTGTTTTTT. The chain joins TRBV12-5 to TRBJ2-2; TRBD1 aligns across 7 bases. The CDR3 has 15 amino acids. Germline lookup yields CDR1 LGHNT and CDR2 FRNRAP. Trimming at V came to 6 bases and at J to 1 base, leaving 5 bases not matched to a gene.

The table lists this clone with a few counts. The chain is built from TRBV13 and TRBJ2-3, with 10 bases lining up with TRBD2. Germline lookup yields CDR1 PRHDT and CDR2 FYEKMQ (reference sequence). V was pared by 5 bases and J by 5 bases, with 10 bases of the junction left unmatched. This CDR3 comprises 16 residues. The DNA of the CDR3 is TGTGCCAGCAGCCGGTCAGGACTAGCGGCGGGAGATACGCAGTATTTT. This translates into CASSRSGLAAGDTQYF. Using reference TRBV13 and TRBJ2-3 for the parts outside the CDR3, the full variable domain is AAGVIQSPRHLIKEKRETATLKCYPIPRHDTVYWYQQGPGQDPQFLISFYEKMQSDKGSIPDRFSAQQFSDYHSELNMSSLELGDSALYFCASSRSGLAAGDTQYFGPGTRLTVL.

The J gene is TRBJ2-7, the V gene TRBV27; 12 positions agree with TRBD2. V lost 6 bases to trimming and J lost 5 bases; unmatched junction nucleotides: 5. Germline V lookup: CDR1 MNHEY, CDR2 SMNVEV (reference sequence). This CDR3 has 14 residues. CDR3 loop: CASRRLAGVNEQYF. In DNA, the CDR3 is TGTGCCAGCAGACGACTAGCGGGAGTCAACGAGCAGTACTTC.

This chain connects TRBV21-1 to TRBJ2-7. TRBV21-1 is noted as a pseudogene. This CDR3 comprises 13 residues. CDR3 amino acids: CASSFRDRPVLNF. CDR3 in DNA: TGTGCCAGCAGCTTCCGGGACCGACCCGTGCTGAACTTC.

The chain carries TRBV27 and TRBJ2-5; D is possibly TRBD2 (6 bases). Germline CDR1 reads MNHEY; CDR2 reads SMNVEV (reference sequence). V was trimmed by 6 bases and J by 0 bases, leaving 14 bases between them. The CDR3 runs to 15 residues. The CDR3 DNA reads TGTGCCAGCAGACGGGAGCGGGCCTACCAAGAGACCCAGTACTTC. Its translation is CASRRERAYQETQYF.

This clone was seen a few times. CDR3 residues: CASSQGANYGYTF. DNA of the CDR3: TGTGCCAGCAGCCAGGGGGCTAACTATGGCTACACCTTC. This rearrangement joins TRBV7-9 to TRBJ1-2; 7 bases are a match to TRBD1. With 5 bases clipped from V and 0 bases from J, the junction kept 0 bases outside the gene matches. This CDR3 spans 13 amino acids. Germline V lookup: CDR1 SEHNR, CDR2 FQNEAQ (reference sequence).

The V call is TRBV29-1, the J call TRBJ2-5; D is possibly TRBD2 (6 bases). From germline, CDR1 is SQVTM and CDR2 ANQGSEA. The CDR3 covers 14 residues. Deletions cut 4 bases from V and 1 base from J, with 13 bases between. The CDR3 DNA is TGCAGCGTTGTGGAGGGCAACTTCCAAGAGACCCAGTACTTC. It encodes CSVVEGNFQETQYF.

The table lists this clone with a few counts. The genes are TRBV5-1 and TRBJ2-7; D might be TRBD1 or TRBD2, each matching 5 bases. The CDR3 spans 13 residues. The germline gives CDR1 SGHRS, CDR2 YFSETQ. The V and J ends lost 7 bases and 2 bases respectively, with 13 bases between them. CDR3 residues: CASGSGRPYEQYF. CDR3 bases: TGCGCCAGCGGGTCGGGACGACCCTACGAGCAGTACTTC.

The chain combines TRBV29-1 with TRBJ1-1; tentatively, D is TRBD1 (6 bases). Germline values: CDR1 SQVTM, CDR2 ANQGSEA. This CDR3 contains 13 residues. V shed 4 bases and J shed 1 base, with 10 bases lying between them. The CDR3 DNA reads as TGCAGCGTTGGGGACATGGCGAACACTGAAGCTTTCTTT. The encoded protein is CSVGDMANTEAFF.

The chain couples TRBV4-1 to TRBJ1-1; D is possibly TRBD1 (5 bases). This CDR3 contains 15 residues. V lost 1 base, J lost 1 base, and 10 bases lay in between. Germline V gene sequence: CDR1 MGHRA, CDR2 YSYEKL. The CDR3 sequence is CASSQGRTGNTEAFF. The CDR3 region has the DNA TGCGCCAGCAGCCAAGGCCGTACAGGGAACACTGAAGCTTTCTTT.

For the CDR3, the DNA is TGCGCCAGCAGCCCAGGGGGAGTCTATGGCTACACCTTC. Its protein product is CASSPGGVYGYTF. The chain carries TRBV4-1 and TRBJ1-2; 7 positions agree with TRBD1. J lost 4 bases, V lost 4 bases, and 3 bases had no gene match. CDR3 length: 13 amino acids. From germline, CDR1 is MGHRA and CDR2 YSYEKL.

This clone came up a few times. This chain links TRBV5-1 with TRBJ2-5, with a possible D match to TRBD2 (5 bases). V was trimmed by 4 bases and J by 2 bases, leaving 9 bases between them. In germline, CDR1 is SGHRS, CDR2 YFSETQ. The CDR3 is 13 residues long. The DNA for the CDR3 is TGCGCCAGCAGCATCGGGGTTCAAGAGACCCAGTACTTC. Encoded protein: CASSIGVQETQYF.

The rearrangement uses TRBV7-2 and TRBJ2-3, with 15 bases lining up with TRBD2. With V trimmed by 4 bases and J by 7 bases, 6 bases remained unmatched. This CDR3 has 16 residues. In germline, CDR1 is SGHTA, CDR2 FQGNSA. This CDR3 reads CASSSGLAGGPHTQYF. Here the CDR3 DNA reads TGTGCCAGCAGCTCCGGACTAGCGGGAGGGCCTCATACGCAGTATTTT.

The chain has TRBV23-1 and TRBJ1-5; weak D call: TRBD1 (5 bases). TRBV23-1 is an ORF; its function is uncertain. The CDR3 extends over 16 amino acids. V was cut by 4 bases and J by 7 bases, with 20 bases left in between. DNA of the CDR3: TGCGCCAGCAGTCCCTTGGGGATGGGGCCCCAACAGCCCCAGCATTTT. It encodes CASSPLGMGPQQPQHF.

This chain uses TRBV7-2 with TRBJ1-1, with D possibly TRBD1 on 6 matching bases. The length of the CDR3 is 13 residues. In germline, CDR1 is SGHTA, CDR2 FQGNSA. Trimming took off 5 bases at V and 5 bases at J, with 12 bases between the two ends. CDR3: CASSPHRETEAFF. DNA for the CDR3: TGTGCCAGCAGCCCACACAGGGAAACTGAAGCTTTCTTT.

This chain joins TRBV29-1 and TRBJ2-5, with D tentatively TRBD1 (5 bases). Germline assignment: CDR1 SQVTM and CDR2 ANQGSEA. Trimming stripped 3 bases from V and 5 bases from J, with 19 bases between. This CDR3 is 15 amino acids long. CDR3 DNA sequence: TGCAGCGTTGATTGTAAGGACACCCGCCCCGAGACCCAGTACTTC. Residues: CSVDCKDTRPETQYF.

The chain uses TRBV28 and TRBJ2-7; D is possibly TRBD2 (7 bases). V was pared by 6 bases and J by 12 bases, with 18 bases between. Germline V gene data show CDR1 as MDHEN and CDR2 as SYDVKM. The CDR3 is 12 residues long. The chain's CDR3 is CASSLAGAFLYF. CDR3 in DNA: TGTGCCAGCAGCCTCGCGGGGGCCTTTCTGTACTTC.

This clone was counted a few times. CDR3 protein: CASSSTQGSYEQYF. The CDR3 nucleotides are TGTGCCAGCAGCTCGACACAGGGCTCCTACGAGCAGTACTTC. The chain has TRBV5-4 and TRBJ2-7, with a weak D call TRBD1 (6 bases). The ends were cut back, 3 bases at V and 0 bases at J, with 10 bases in the middle. Germline CDR1 SGHNT, CDR2 YYREEE (reference sequence). The CDR3 spans 14 residues.

In this sample, this clone turned up a few times. The gene calls are TRBV5-1 and TRBJ2-1; D gene ambiguous. The germline V gene has CDR1 SGHRS and CDR2 YFSETQ. This CDR3 spans 11 amino acids. With 2 bases removed from V and 9 bases from J, the gap between germline ends came to 6 bases. This chain's CDR3 is CASSFTVEQFF. As DNA, the CDR3 is TGCGCCAGCAGCTTTACGGTTGAGCAGTTCTTC.

This clone was counted only a few times. The rearrangement uses TRBV10-3 and TRBJ1-1; D not certain. V lost 6 bases and J 4 bases, leaving 9 bases between the germline ends. Germline V gives CDR1 ENHRY, CDR2 SYGVKD. The CDR3 runs to 12 residues. As DNA, the CDR3 is TGTGCCATCAGCCCCGTGGGCACTGAAGCTTTCTTT. Translation gives CAISPVGTEAFF.

The CDR3 DNA follows: TGTGCCAGCACCGAGTCTCTAAGGACCCAGTACTTC. This codes for CASTESLRTQYF. V is TRBV7-9 and J is TRBJ2-5; D remains unclear. Germline CDR1 SEHNR, CDR2 FQNEAQ (reference sequence). V lost 7 bases to trimming and J lost 7 bases, with 13 bases between them. The CDR3 has 12 amino acids.

This clone was picked up a small number of times. The chain joins TRBV30 to TRBJ2-6; no clear D gene. Germline V lookup: CDR1 GTSNPN, CDR2 SVGIG (reference sequence). V lost 5 bases and J 4 bases, leaving 9 bases between the germline ends. The length of the CDR3 is 13 residues. CDR3: CAWGVGGANVLTF. CDR3 bases: TGTGCCTGGGGAGTTGGAGGGGCCAACGTCCTGACTTTC.